Following are 16 T cell receptor beta chains from one sample sequenced in a study of control samples from healthy donors and cancer patients. Repertoires were generated with immunoSEQ multiplex PCR, while TCRdb's copy carries only in-frame clones and drops some. The sample consists of 100,000 to 150,000 clones, roughly 89% of them appearing once. The sample consisted of blood. These receptors were collected from a man younger than 35 in good health.

V gene TRBV5-4 combines with J gene TRBJ1-4, with 9 bases lining up with TRBD1. The germline V gene encodes CDR1 SGHNT and CDR2 YYREEE (reference sequence). Germline trimming cut 3 bases from V and 8 bases from J; bases unmatched to any gene: 5. This CDR3 spans 14 amino acids. The DNA of the CDR3 is TGTGCCAGCAGCTGGGGACAGGGAGAGGAAAAACTGTTTTTT. Residues: CASSWGQGEEKLFF.

CDR3: CASSEESANTEAFF. As DNA, the CDR3 is TGTGCCAGCAGTGAAGAAAGTGCGAACACTGAAGCTTTCTTT. The rearrangement uses TRBV2 and TRBJ1-1; D not certain. Between the trimmed V and J ends, which lost 1 base and 1 base, there was a span of 7 bases. Germline values: CDR1 SNHLY, CDR2 FYNNEI. The CDR3 extends over 14 amino acids.

The chain recombines TRBV9 with TRBJ1-6; D is unresolved. V was clipped by 4 bases and J by 8 bases, with 16 bases between them. The germline CDR1 and CDR2 sequences are SGDLS and YYNGEE. CDR3 length: 15 amino acids. CDR3 loop: CASSLRTNLDSPLHF. The CDR3 region has the DNA TGTGCCAGCAGCCTAAGGACTAATCTCGATTCACCCCTCCACTTT.

The rearrangement joins TRBV6-5 to TRBJ1-1, with D perhaps matching TRBD1 (6 bases). Germline V CDR1 and CDR2: MNHEY, SVGAGI. V lost 2 bases, J lost 3 bases, and 7 bases lay in between. The CDR3 is 13 residues long. CDR3: CASSYRGYTEAFF. CDR3 sequence (DNA): TGTGCCAGCAGTTACAGGGGGTACACTGAAGCTTTCTTT.

This clone was seen only once. The chain joins TRBV9 to TRBJ2-2; D is possibly TRBD2 (5 bases). The V gene's germline CDR1 is SGDLS and CDR2 YYNGEE. The V gene lost 4 bases and the J gene lost 0 bases, with 13 bases spanning the gap. The CDR3 extends over 16 amino acids. The CDR3 sequence is CASSPPAGANTGELFF. Here the CDR3 DNA reads TGTGCCAGCAGCCCCCCCGCGGGCGCGAACACCGGGGAGCTGTTTTTT. Supplemented by reference TRBV9 and TRBJ2-2, the full variable domain reads DSGVTQTPKHLITATGQRVTLRCSPRSGDLSVYWYQQSLDQGLQFLIQYYNGEERAKGNILERFSAQQFPDLHSELNLSSLELGDSALYFCASSPPAGANTGELFFGEGSRLTVL.

The chain combines TRBV7-9 with TRBJ2-7, with TRBD1 matching over 7 bases. CDR3 length: 15 residues. Germline V gives CDR1 SEHNR, CDR2 FQNEAQ (reference sequence). The V and J ends lost 5 bases and 2 bases, in that order; junction bases with no gene match: 9. CDR3 in amino acids: CASSPPGQGAYEQYF. As DNA, the CDR3 is TGTGCCAGCAGCCCCCCTGGGCAGGGGGCCTACGAGCAGTACTTC.

The chain is built from TRBV13 and TRBJ2-3; 9 nucleotides match TRBD2. Germline CDR1 PRHDT, CDR2 FYEKMQ (reference sequence). Trimming cost V 4 bases and J 6 bases; bases outside gene matches: 11. This CDR3 has 16 residues. The CDR3 DNA is TGTGCCAGCAGCTATGTAGCGGGGGCCAGGCGGGATACGCAGTATTTT. Encoded protein: CASSYVAGARRDTQYF.

V and J are TRBV5-1 and TRBJ2-5; a possible D gene is TRBD1 (6 bases). The germline gives CDR1 SGHRS, CDR2 YFSETQ. V was cut by 0 bases and J by 3 bases, with 15 bases left in between. CDR3 size: 16 residues. The CDR3, as DNA: TGCGCCAGCAGCTTGGGGACCGGGACACCTGAAGAGACCCAGTACTTC. Translation gives CASSLGTGTPEETQYF.

The chain employs TRBV5-1 and TRBJ2-5; possible D gene TRBD1, 5 bases. The CDR3 contains 13 residues. The ends were cut back, 7 bases at V and 5 bases at J, with 15 bases in the middle. Germline assignment: CDR1 SGHRS and CDR2 YFSETQ. This CDR3 is CASHLGARETQYF. The CDR3 DNA sequence: TGCGCCAGCCACTTAGGGGCCCGGGAGACCCAGTACTTC.

This chain joins TRBV5-1 and TRBJ2-5; D might be TRBD1 or TRBD2, each matching 6 bases. Germline V lookup: CDR1 SGHRS, CDR2 YFSETQ. The CDR3 consists of 15 residues. V dropped 0 bases and J dropped 0 bases, with 9 bases sitting between them. The CDR3 loop reads CASSLGGAYQETQYF. In DNA form, the CDR3 reads TGCGCCAGCAGCTTGGGGGGGGCCTACCAAGAGACCCAGTACTTC.

This clone appeared once. The chain joins TRBV9 to TRBJ1-2; D is unclear. Germline V CDR1 and CDR2: SGDLS, YYNGEE. The CDR3 is 13 residues long. Trimming left V 0 bases short and J 2 bases short, with 5 bases between. CDR3 DNA: TGTGCCAGCAGCGTAGACGGGAACTATGGCTACACCTTC. This sequence encodes CASSVDGNYGYTF.

The V and J genes are TRBV11-2 and TRBJ1-1; TRBD1 might be the D (5 bases). The CDR3 has 12 amino acids. V was shortened by 5 bases and J by 4 bases, with 8 bases between the two germline ends. CDR1 and CDR2 from the germline V gene are SGHAT and FQNNGV. The CDR3: CASSVGVTEAFF. CDR3 DNA sequence: TGTGCCAGCAGCGTAGGGGTCACTGAAGCTTTCTTT. Supplemented by reference TRBV11-2 and TRBJ1-1, the full variable domain reads EAGVAQSPRYKIIEKRQSVAFWCNPISGHATLYWYQQILGQGPKLLIQFQNNGVVDDSQLPKDRFSAERLKGVDSTLKIQPAKLEDSAVYLCASSVGVTEAFFGQGTRLTVV.

The chain couples TRBV15 to TRBJ2-7; D unresolved. This CDR3 contains 15 residues. Looked up from germline, CDR1 is LNHNV and CDR2 is YYDKDF (reference sequence). Between the trimmed V and J ends, which lost 0 bases and 4 bases, there was a span of 13 bases. In DNA, the CDR3 is TGTGCCACCAGCAGAGATTTAACAGAGTTATACGAGCAGTACTTC. Amino acids: CATSRDLTELYEQYF.

The V call is TRBV24-1, the J call TRBJ1-1; TRBD1 aligns across 7 bases. Unmatched junction bases numbered 19, after V lost 12 bases and J lost 1 base. Germline V gene lookup returns CDR1 KGHDR and CDR2 SFDVKD. This CDR3 has 17 residues. In nucleotides, the CDR3 is TGTGCCGGTTGGGCGGACAGGAGTCGATGTGGGAACACTGAAGCTTTCTTT. Its translation: CAGWADRSRCGNTEAFF.

The CDR3 loop reads CASSMPGQGDGYTF. The CDR3 DNA reads as TGTGCCAGCAGTATGCCGGGACAGGGGGATGGCTACACCTTC. The rearrangement uses TRBV2 and TRBJ1-2, with 11 bases aligning to TRBD1. V lost 5 bases to trimming and J lost 6 bases; unmatched junction nucleotides: 5. Germline V CDR1 and CDR2: SNHLY, FYNNEI. The CDR3 consists of 14 residues. Looking up the rest from reference TRBV2 and TRBJ1-2 gives the full variable domain: EPEVTQTPSHQVTQMGQEVILRCVPISNHLYFYWYRQILGQKVEFLVSFYNNEISEKSEIFDDQFSVERPDGSNFTLKIRSTKLEDSAMYFCASSMPGQGDGYTFGSGTRLTVV.

This clone appeared a few times. This chain joins TRBV4-1 and TRBJ1-1, with D unclear. The CDR3 runs 16 residues. Germline V gives CDR1 MGHRA, CDR2 YSYEKL. The V gene lost 0 bases and the J gene lost 4 bases, with 15 bases spanning the gap. CDR3 in DNA: TGCGCCAGCAGCCAAGATAGGTTCGGTTTTGGCACTGAAGCTTTCTTT. It is translated as CASSQDRFGFGTEAFF.